What follows describes a single T cell receptor beta chain. The antigen this receptor binds is unknown. Qualities for individual bases were not recorded, and no much larger clone is one base off. This sample is drawn from a study of CD8+CD57+ T cells in acquired aplastic anemia listed by TCRdb under 2018. Regarding the study in general: DNA extracted from sorted CD4+ and CD8+ cells had a mean of about 3.2 ug, with a range of roughly 0.18 to 27.4 ug. For healthy donor samples, the average read count was about 10.8 million for CD4+ cells and 11 million to 14 million for CD8+ cells.

The study deep-sequenced TCR repertoires of sorted CD4+ and CD8+ blood T cells from severe aplastic anemia patients and healthy subjects. Ficoll-Paque density gradient centrifugation was used to isolate peripheral blood mononuclear cells. Before DNA extraction, CD4+ and CD8+ T cells were sorted by FACS or by magnetic beads. CDR1 and CDR2 were assigned from the germline V gene as MGHDK and SYGVNS. V and J lose 4 bases and 4 bases, and a span of 16 bases separates them. From the cysteine up to the phenylalanine, the CDR3 has a length of 16 residues. The sequence is cut down to CDR3 DNA, 48 bases in frame from base 1. TCR beta VDJ combination and CDR3 sequence profiling used genomic DNA as the template. An Illumina HiSeq 2000 was the platform used for TCR repertoire sequencing. The authors processed their data as follows. Repertoires were assessed using TRBV/TRBJ rearrangement plots, CDR3 size and DJ length profiles, and Simpson's diversity index. The most abundant DNA sequence in the deep sequencing data was defined as the immunodominant clone. CDR3 amino acid sequences were screened for sharing across subjects and were compared with published repertoires and the VDJdb database. The raw public reads went through TCRdb reprocessing: fastp at Q25, MiXCR clone calling, in-frame beta chains kept. Under each unique CDR3 protein, matching rows form one entry showing the most common genes and DNA. TCRdb, not the authors, supplied the V and J calls. In this sample the table shows about 210,000 distinct CDR3 sequences, 61% of which occur a single time. The ten largest clones add up to about 29% of the sample.

What the authors observed across the whole study: Although roughly 30 CD8+ CDR3 sequences were shared by patients and controls, these sequences appeared highly expressed in patients and within the immunodominant clones of patients. CD8+ Simpson's diversity did not differ significantly between patients and healthy controls (P=0.060).

The rearrangement joined TRBV25-1 to TRBJ1-4; a weak D assignment points to TRBD1 (5 bases agree). The source is a human donor in good health. The sequencing input was sorted CD4+, CD8+, or CD8+CD57+ T cells (not recorded which) from PBMCs. In nucleotides, the sequence is TGTGCCAGCAGTGTAAGATGTTCAGGGTGTAATGAAAAACTGTTTTTT. This codes for CASSVRCSGCNEKLFF.